A single sample is the source of the 15 T cell receptor beta chains below, sequenced in a study of blood T cells in healthy people across ages. A J-beta primer mix and a sample-barcoded 5' primer were used in a second PCR of roughly 6 to 12 cycles. TCRdb independently ran MiXCR on the 5' RACE reads; one entry per CDR3 protein. The data show some 1.4 million distinct CDR3 sequences, with 42% seen just once and 7.9% held by the top ten. The specimen was blood. These receptors all stem from a woman aged 18-29 years in good health.

This clonotype was seen only a few times. The V and J genes are TRBV2 and TRBJ2-1; D perhaps matches TRBD1 (6 bases). Germline values: CDR1 SNHLY, CDR2 FYNNEI. The length of the CDR3 is 14 residues. Trimming left V 8 bases short and J 9 bases short, with 20 bases between. The CDR3 DNA sequence: TGTGCCAGCTTAGAAAGCGGTGGGGGCGGTGAGCAGTTCTTC. This codes for CASLESGGGGEQFF.

The chain recombines TRBV19 with TRBJ1-5; no clear D gene. Deletions cut 7 bases from V and 1 base from J, with 14 bases between. The CDR3 has 15 residues. Germline lookup yields CDR1 LNHDA and CDR2 SQIVND (reference sequence). CDR3 sequence: CASISDGRSNQPQHF. DNA for the CDR3: TGTGCCAGTATAAGTGACGGCCGGAGCAATCAGCCCCAGCATTTT. Looking up the rest from reference TRBV19 and TRBJ1-5 gives the full variable domain: DGGITQSPKYLFRKEGQNVTLSCEQNLNHDAMYWYRQDPGQGLRLIYYSQIVNDFQKGDIAEGYSVSREKKESFPLTVTSAQKNPTAFYLCASISDGRSNQPQHFGDGTRLSIL.

The chain joins TRBV27 to TRBJ2-7; a weak D match, TRBD2 (5 bases). V gave up 6 bases and J gave up 0 bases, with 18 bases separating them. CDR3 length equals 16 residues. Germline CDR1 is MNHEY and CDR2 is SMNVEV (reference sequence). The CDR3 coding sequence is TGTGCCAGCAGGCCCTTGGGCGGGCAACCCTCCTACGAGCAGTACTTC. This sequence encodes CASRPLGGQPSYEQYF.

This chain uses TRBV3-1 with TRBJ1-5; 10 nucleotides agree with TRBD1. The J segment lost 0 bases and the V segment lost 2 bases, leaving 7 bases of the junction unmatched. The CDR3 spans 18 residues. CDR1 and CDR2 from the germline V gene are LGHDT and YNNKEL (reference sequence). CDR3 in amino acids: CASSQRGQGSYSNQPQHF. Written as DNA, the CDR3 is TGTGCCAGCAGCCAACGGGGACAGGGGTCTTATAGCAATCAGCCCCAGCATTTT.

The genes are TRBV12-3 or TRBV12-4 and TRBJ2-1; D is undetermined. CDR3 length: 14 amino acids. Deletions cut 3 bases from V and 10 bases from J, with 16 bases between. The CDR3 is CASSLLGPTYEQFF. The CDR3 bases are TGTGCCAGCAGTTTGCTGGGCCCAACCTACGAGCAGTTCTTC.

This clonotype was recorded a few times. The chain carries TRBV28 and TRBJ1-2; 8 bases line up with TRBD1. Germline V gene sequence: CDR1 MDHEN, CDR2 SYDVKM. The CDR3 consists of 13 residues. V shed 7 bases and J 4 bases; nucleotides not matched to a gene: 5. For the CDR3, the DNA is TGTGCCAGCAACGACAGGGGACTCTATGGCTACACCTTC. Its protein is CASNDRGLYGYTF.

The chain links TRBV4-2 to TRBJ2-7, with 8 nucleotides matching TRBD2. V was pared by 3 bases and J by 7 bases, with 8 bases of the junction left unmatched. The CDR3 extends over 14 amino acids. Germline CDR1 is LGHNA and CDR2 is YNFKEQ. This CDR3 reads CASSQRGVGNEQYF. The CDR3 DNA follows: TGTGCCAGCAGCCAGCGGGGGGTGGGGAATGAGCAGTACTTC.

With respect to this clonotype: A much larger clone sits a single nucleotide away, making a read error possible. The chain has TRBV29-1 and TRBJ2-5; TRBD1 aligns across 9 bases. The junction had 12 bases not matched to a gene; V was cut back by 8 bases and J by 11 bases. The CDR3 length is 12 residues. The germline gives CDR1 SQVTM, CDR2 ANQGSEA. The DNA of the CDR3 is TGCAGCACCGGGACAGGGAGCAATGAGCAGTACTTC. Translating it yields CSTGTGSNEQYF.

This clonotype showed up just a few times. V and J are TRBV10-3 and TRBJ2-3; 8 bases map to TRBD2. CDR3 length: 14 amino acids. Germline V gives CDR1 ENHRY, CDR2 SYGVKD. Trimming cost V 3 bases and J 3 bases; bases outside gene matches: 2. The CDR3 reads CAISDSGVTDTQYF. The CDR3 DNA reads as TGTGCCATCAGTGATAGCGGGGTTACAGATACGCAGTATTTT.

This clonotype has a handful of counts. The rearrangement uses TRBV2 and TRBJ2-7, with 10 nucleotides matching TRBD1. This CDR3 is 15 amino acids long. Unmatched junction bases numbered 9, after V lost 5 bases and J lost 5 bases. From germline, CDR1 is SNHLY and CDR2 FYNNEI. The CDR3 DNA follows: TGTGCCAGCAGTTTCCACCGGGACAGGGGAGACGAGCAGTACTTC. This encodes CASSFHRDRGDEQYF.

The rearrangement joins TRBV2 to TRBJ2-1, with TRBD2 matching over 11 bases. CDR1 is SNHLY and CDR2 is FYNNEI in the germline V gene. J was trimmed by 5 bases and V by 6 bases; bases with no gene match: 6. CDR3 length: 15 residues. The DNA for the CDR3 is TGTGCCAGCAGACACACTAGCGGGAGTCACAATGAGCAGTTCTTC. The encoded protein is CASRHTSGSHNEQFF.

The gene calls are TRBV29-1 and TRBJ2-4; TRBD2 might be the D (6 bases). Trimming stripped 7 bases from V and 0 bases from J, with 10 bases between. Per germline, CDR1 SQVTM and CDR2 ANQGSEA. The CDR3 length is 13 residues. This chain's CDR3 is CSGSGVAKNIQYF. The CDR3 bases are TGCAGCGGCTCGGGAGTAGCCAAAAACATTCAGTACTTC.

The genes are TRBV6-2 or TRBV6-3 and TRBJ2-3; 12 positions agree with TRBD2. Per the germline V gene, CDR1 is MNHEY and CDR2 is SVGEGT. The length of the CDR3 is 16 residues. The trim removed 5 bases at V and 2 bases at J, leaving 5 bases unmatched. In DNA, the CDR3 is TGTGCCAGCAGTATAGGACTAGCGGGATACACAGATACGCAGTATTTT. Translation gives CASSIGLAGYTDTQYF.

This clonotype showed up just a few times. V gene TRBV5-5 combines with J gene TRBJ1-2, with 7 bases identical to TRBD1. The CDR3 length is 15 residues. Germline lookup yields CDR1 SGHKS and CDR2 YYEKEE (reference sequence). V shed 4 bases, J shed 2 bases, and the junction held 8 bases outside the gene matches. CDR3 bases: TGTGCCAGCAGCCCCTCGGGGACAGTAAACTATGGCTACACCTTC. The encoded protein is CASSPSGTVNYGYTF. The variable domain in full, with the rest retrieved from reference TRBV5-5 and TRBJ1-2, is DAGVTQSPTHLIKTRGQQVTLRCSPISGHKSVSWYQQVLGQGPQFIFQYYEKEERGRGNFPDRFSARQFPNYSSELNVNALLLGDSALYLCASSPSGTVNYGYTFGSGTRLTVV.

This chain links TRBV20-1 with TRBJ2-1, with D perhaps TRBD1 (5 bases). The CDR3 covers 14 residues. Trimming cost V 6 bases and J 0 bases, with 12 bases left between them. The V gene's germline CDR1 is DFQATT and CDR2 SNEGSKA (reference sequence). In nucleotides, the CDR3 is TGCAGTGCGGCAAGACAGAGCTCCTACAATGAGCAGTTCTTC. It translates to CSAARQSSYNEQFF.